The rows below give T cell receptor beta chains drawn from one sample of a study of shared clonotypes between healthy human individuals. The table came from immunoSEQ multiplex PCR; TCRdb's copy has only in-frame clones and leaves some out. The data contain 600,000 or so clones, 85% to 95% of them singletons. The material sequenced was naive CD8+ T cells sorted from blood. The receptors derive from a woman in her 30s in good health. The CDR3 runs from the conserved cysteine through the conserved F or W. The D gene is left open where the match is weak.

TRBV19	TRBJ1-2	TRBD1	CASSVTPGTALPNYGYTF
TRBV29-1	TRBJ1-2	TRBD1	CSVVGQGLAYGYTF
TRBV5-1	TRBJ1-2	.	CASSPQQAGDYGYTF
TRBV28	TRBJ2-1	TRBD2	CASRKAGGPANEQFF
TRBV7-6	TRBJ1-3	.	CASSRQDPSRGNTIYF
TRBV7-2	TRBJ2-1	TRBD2	CASSLGAGSGRAWQFF
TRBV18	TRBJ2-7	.	CASSPTDLGSTGEQYF
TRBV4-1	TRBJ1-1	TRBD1	CASSPQGQLNTEAFF
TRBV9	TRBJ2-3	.	CASRGTDTQYF
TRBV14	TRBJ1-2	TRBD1	CASSMTGVVYGYTF
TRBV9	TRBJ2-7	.	CASSAGTNYEQYF
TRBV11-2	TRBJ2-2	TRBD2	CASRRPFAGGYTGELFF